A single sample is the source of the 9 T cell receptor beta chains below, sequenced in a study of T cell repertoires in cytomegalovirus infection. TCRdb independently ran MiXCR on the reads; one entry per CDR3 protein. In the table there are roughly 160,000 distinct CDR3 sequences, about a fifth of which are singletons. Their target antigens are unknown. This sample comprised CD8+ T cells from cultured PBMCs, obtained from culture after CMV antigen stimulation. The receptors were gathered from a human donor in good health (CMV status not recorded). Some clones in this sample may be carry-over from other donors' samples.

The rearrangement links TRBV6-2 or TRBV6-3 to TRBJ1-1, with 8 bases identical to TRBD1. From germline, CDR1 is MNHEY and CDR2 SVGEGT. The CDR3 contains 17 residues. The trim removed 9 bases at V and 0 bases at J, leaving 15 bases unmatched. The CDR3 DNA reads as TGTGCCAGTAGGATATTGGGGACAGGCGTTTTGAACACTGAAGCTTTCTTT. Translated: CASRILGTGVLNTEAFF.

This clonotype was observed a handful of times. The chain links TRBV15 to TRBJ1-5; D remains unclear. The germline V and J ends were trimmed by 3 bases and 1 base, with 7 bases remaining between them. CDR1 LNHNV and CDR2 YYDKDF come from the germline V gene (reference sequence). The CDR3 is made up of 14 amino acids. The DNA for the CDR3 is TGTGCCACCAGCAGGGAAGCCAGCAATCAGCCCCAGCATTTT. Amino acids: CATSREASNQPQHF.

This clonotype was recorded a few times. This chain connects TRBV7-2 to TRBJ1-2, with 9 bases lining up with TRBD1. Trimming took 5 bases from V and 0 from J; bases not matched to a gene: 10. Germline V gene lookup returns CDR1 SGHTA and CDR2 FQGNSA. There are 17 residues in the CDR3. The CDR3 spells CASSPRDRVVSNYGYTF. DNA of the CDR3: TGTGCCAGCAGCCCCCGGGACAGGGTAGTTTCTAACTATGGCTACACCTTC.

This clonotype was found a few times. The V call is TRBV20-1, the J call TRBJ1-4; possibly TRBD1 for D (6 bases). Germline values: CDR1 DFQATT, CDR2 SNEGSKA (reference sequence). V shed 6 bases and J shed 8 bases, with 16 bases lying between them. CDR3 length equals 13 residues. Here the CDR3 reads CSADSGGGEKLFF. The CDR3 nucleotides read TGCAGTGCCGATTCCGGGGGCGGAGAAAAACTGTTTTTT.

The chain couples TRBV27 to TRBJ1-4; tentatively, D is TRBD1 (5 bases). With 7 bases removed from V and 3 bases from J, the gap between germline ends came to 9 bases. The germline gives CDR1 MNHEY, CDR2 SMNVEV (reference sequence). The CDR3 has 13 amino acids. The CDR3 DNA reads as TGTGCCAGCACCGGGGGGGCTAATGAAAAACTGTTTTTT. Protein sequence: CASTGGANEKLFF. Full variable domain (remainder filled in from reference TRBV27 and TRBJ1-4): EAQVTQNPRYLITVTGKKLTVTCSQNMNHEYMSWYRQDPGLGLRQIYYSMNVEVTDKGDVPEGYKVSRKEKRNFPLILESPSPNQTSLYFCASTGGANEKLFFGSGTQLSVL.

This clonotype is deemed medium-sized (0.01 to 0.1%). V usage is TRBV7-2 and J usage is TRBJ1-6; 8 nucleotides align to TRBD1. The CDR3 extends over 19 amino acids. V lost 3 bases and J lost 4; bases outside the gene matches: 14. Germline loops: CDR1 SGHTA, CDR2 FQGNSA. In DNA, the CDR3 is TGTGCCAGCAGCTTCAATCCTAGACAGGGGACCCTTTATAATTCACCCCTCCACTTT. Its translation: CASSFNPRQGTLYNSPLHF. The variable domain in full, completed from reference TRBV7-2 and TRBJ1-6, reads GAGVSQSPSNKVTEKGKDVELRCDPISGHTALYWYRQSLGQGLEFLIYFQGNSAPDKSGLPSDRFSAERTGGSVSTLTIQRTQQEDSAVYLCASSFNPRQGTLYNSPLHFGNGTRLTVT.

The sample holds many counts of this clonotype. The chain recombines TRBV19 with TRBJ1-1; no definite D call. This CDR3 comprises 12 residues. Trimming took off 4 bases at V and 8 bases at J, with 11 bases between the two ends. CDR1 and CDR2 (germline): LNHDA, SQIVND (reference sequence). CDR3 residues: CASSTGPREAFF. The CDR3 region has the DNA TGTGCCAGTAGTACCGGACCCCGGGAAGCTTTCTTT. Complete variable domain (other parts from reference TRBV19 and TRBJ1-1): DGGITQSPKYLFRKEGQNVTLSCEQNLNHDAMYWYRQDPGQGLRLIYYSQIVNDFQKGDIAEGYSVSREKKESFPLTVTSAQKNPTAFYLCASSTGPREAFFGQGTRLTVV.

Here the CDR3 reads CASSPTGTEYQPQHF. Here the CDR3 DNA reads TGTGCCAGTTCGCCTACCGGGACCGAATATCAGCCCCAGCATTTT. V and J are TRBV19 and TRBJ1-5, with D maybe TRBD1 (5 bases). Trimming stripped 8 bases from V and 5 bases from J, with 19 bases between. This CDR3 region has 15 residues. Germline lookup yields CDR1 LNHDA and CDR2 SQIVND (reference sequence). The full variable domain, its missing parts supplied by reference TRBV19 and TRBJ1-5, is DGGITQSPKYLFRKEGQNVTLSCEQNLNHDAMYWYRQDPGQGLRLIYYSQIVNDFQKGDIAEGYSVSREKKESFPLTVTSAQKNPTAFYLCASSPTGTEYQPQHFGDGTRLSIL.

The gene calls are TRBV18 and TRBJ1-1; 10 bases map to TRBD1. J lost 4 bases, V lost 3 bases, and 11 bases had no gene match. Germline-derived CDR1 and CDR2 are KGHSH and LQKENI. This CDR3 has 17 residues. The CDR3 loop reads CASSPRPLTGGRTEAFF. CDR3 nucleotide sequence: TGTGCCAGCTCACCCAGGCCCTTGACAGGGGGCCGCACTGAAGCTTTCTTT.